This T cell receptor beta chain is from a study of T cells after yellow fever vaccination (dated 2019 in TCRdb). Turning to the overall study: The SMART-Seq v4 Ultra Low Input RNA kit was used to prepare libraries from fractions with low cell numbers. To follow T-cell clones before and after both primary and booster YFV17D yellow fever vaccination, bulk TCR alpha and beta repertoires underwent longitudinal sequencing. Two healthy male donors, one aged 18 to 30 and one aged 30 to 40 years, made up the cohort. Blood samples were taken at several timepoints before and after primary and secondary immunization, and bulk PBMC replicates and cell subsets were isolated. The research as a whole found: The study included only two donors, which limits how far the findings can be generalized. FACS-sorted repertoires could contain abundant contaminating clonotypes from the bulk population, so computational filtering was required. The secondary T-cell response was weaker than the primary response but faster, peaking on day 5 instead of day 15. A small share of clonotypes occurred in both CD4 and CD8 compartments, likely arising from convergent recombination. After the booster, most clones that had expanded after primary vaccination were detected again (around 96% of CD4 and over 75% of CD8), suggesting broad maintenance of memory.

Details on this clonotype: Its antigen target is currently unknown. No per-base quality is available; no much larger clone lies one base away.

This specimen's treatment or condition label, per the study, means: live attenuated yellow fever vaccine strain. A standard Ficoll-Paque protocol was used to isolate PBMCs from peripheral blood. Dynabeads CD4 and CD8 positive selection kits were used to isolate CD4 and CD8 T-cell fractions. TriZol was used to extract RNA from bulk PBMCs, from CD4 and CD8 fractions, and from dextramer-positive and dextramer-negative fractions. At the junction V is shortened by 5 bases and J by 2 bases; bases outside the gene matches: 5. From the cysteine up to the phenylalanine, the CDR3 has a length of 14 residues. The CDR3 DNA has 42 bases and is translated from base 1. In the germline V gene, CDR1 corresponds to MDHEN and CDR2 to SYDVKM. Sequencing instrument: Illumina NovaSeq 6000. TCR cDNA was synthesized by 5'RACE template switching, which introduced a universal primer site and unique molecular identifiers. Priming of cDNA synthesis was performed from both the TCR alpha and TCR beta constant segments. Library amplification used two PCR steps, and the second PCR step added sample barcodes and sequencing adapters. Libraries were sequenced on Illumina HiSeq 2500 (2x100 bp) or NovaSeq (2x150 bp). The source study handled its data this way. Demultiplexing of reads and collapsing into UMI consensus sequences were performed with MIGEC, and V(D)J alignment was carried out with MiXCR. Using edgeR on replicate PBMC samples, clonotypes were called vaccine-responding if FDR was below 0.01 and the log2 fold change was above 5 up to day 15. Bulk clonotypes were assigned CD4 or CD8 identity according to which sequenced CD4 or CD8 repertoire held them at higher abundance. The public reads were quality trimmed at Q25 with fastp and then assembled into clones with MiXCR by TCRdb, keeping productive beta chains. Rows matching on CDR3 protein sequence are summarized as one entry with the most common DNA and genes. The V and J calls follow TCRdb's processing rather than the paper's. This sample comprises about 220,000 distinct CDR3 sequences, less than 3.5% of them detected only once. Jointly, the top ten make up roughly 3% of the sample.

The V and J segments used are TRBV28 and TRBJ2-7, and 8 junctional nucleotides match TRBD2. Source: CD4+ T cells sorted from PBMCs, taken 10 days after the yellow fever booster vaccination. The receptor was derived from a man between 18 and 29 years old who received the YFV17D yellow fever vaccine. In nucleotides, the sequence is TGTGCCAGCAGTCCCGCGGGGGGACCCTACGAGCAGTACTTC. Protein translation: CASSPAGGPYEQYF.